One sample yielded the 25 T cell receptor beta chains listed below, sequenced in a study of blood T cell repertoires in COVID-19. Measured with immunoSEQ multiplex PCR; TCRdb has only the in-frame clones, and not every one. The repertoire consists of some 250,000 clones, with about 89% occurring once and the leading ten covering 8.8%. The specimen was PBMCs or T cells enriched from blood (not recorded which). The receptors were sampled from a man in his forties who had recovered from COVID-19.

V usage is TRBV27 and J usage is TRBJ2-7; 10 positions match TRBD2. The germline V gene encodes CDR1 MNHEY and CDR2 SMNVEV (reference sequence). V dropped 0 bases and J dropped 3; count of bases not matched to a gene: 2. The CDR3 has 15 residues. For the CDR3, the DNA is TGTGCCAGCAGTTTATCTACTAGCGGGATCTACGAGCAGTACTTC. Residues: CASSLSTSGIYEQYF.

The chain is built from TRBV3-1 (or the pseudogene TRBV3-2) and TRBJ1-2, with D uncertain. Trimming took 5 bases from V and 8 from J, leaving 18 bases between them. The CDR3 runs to 14 residues. Germline CDR1 reads LGHDT; CDR2 reads YNNKEL (reference sequence). The CDR3 spells CASSSRSSYGGYTF. Written as DNA, the CDR3 is TGTGCCAGCAGCTCTAGGAGCTCCTACGGGGGCTACACCTTC.

The chain carries TRBV9 and TRBJ2-5; 15 bases match TRBD2. V trimming: 0 bases; J trimming: 4 bases; junction bases outside the gene matches: 16. The CDR3 is made up of 21 amino acids. Germline V gives CDR1 SGDLS, CDR2 YYNGEE. In nucleotides, the CDR3 is TGTGCCAGCAGCGTAGCTCATAGGACTAGCGGGGGGGCTGGGGTCTTAGAGACCCAGTACTTC. Protein sequence: CASSVAHRTSGGAGVLETQYF. Variable domain in full (rest from reference TRBV9 and TRBJ2-5): DSGVTQTPKHLITATGQRVTLRCSPRSGDLSVYWYQQSLDQGLQFLIQYYNGEERAKGNILERFSAQQFPDLHSELNLSSLELGDSALYFCASSVAHRTSGGAGVLETQYFGPGTRLLVL.

The chain combines TRBV6-1 with TRBJ1-2; tentative D call: TRBD1 (5 bases). The CDR3 is 16 amino acids. V gave up 1 base and J gave up 4 bases, with 16 bases separating them. Germline V gene data show CDR1 as MNHNS and CDR2 as SASEGT. CDR3 in amino acids: CASSEDFSWTPYGYTF. In DNA form, the CDR3 reads TGTGCCAGCAGTGAAGATTTTAGTTGGACACCCTATGGCTACACCTTC.

The rearrangement links TRBV3-1 (or the pseudogene TRBV3-2) to TRBJ2-7; D ambiguous. This CDR3 spans 12 amino acids. Germline V gene data show CDR1 as LGHDT and CDR2 as YNNKEL (reference sequence). Trimming took 2 bases from V and 7 from J, leaving 9 bases between them. CDR3 DNA: TGTGCCAGCAGCCAAACACTCGGGGAGCAGTACTTC. Translation: CASSQTLGEQYF.

This clone occurred a few times. The chain employs TRBV6-5 and TRBJ2-2, with 7 bases fitting TRBD2. The trim removed 10 bases at V and 4 bases at J, leaving 12 bases unmatched. Germline values: CDR1 MNHEY, CDR2 SVGAGI. This CDR3 region has 15 residues. CDR3 residues: CAIRGEGRSTGELFF. The CDR3 DNA follows: TGTGCCATCCGAGGGGAGGGCCGTAGCACCGGGGAGCTGTTTTTT.

The chain combines TRBV5-1 with TRBJ1-5; TRBD1 is a possible D gene (6 bases). The length of the CDR3 is 14 residues. Trimming stripped 0 bases from V and 4 bases from J, with 8 bases between. Germline V lookup: CDR1 SGHRS, CDR2 YFSETQ. CDR3 nucleotides: TGCGCCAGCAGCTTGGTTACAGGGAATCAGCCCCAGCATTTT. Its translation is CASSLVTGNQPQHF.

The V call is TRBV7-2, the J call TRBJ2-7; TRBD2 matches at 8 bases. Germline trimming cut 1 base from V and 7 bases from J; bases unmatched to any gene: 9. The germline CDR1 and CDR2 sequences are SGHTA and FQGNSA. This CDR3 is built from 15 residues. CDR3 nucleotides: TGTGCCAGCAGCTTAGATCCAGCGGGAGTGGGGGAGCAGTACTTC. Protein product: CASSLDPAGVGEQYF.

The rearrangement joins TRBV6-6 to TRBJ1-6, with TRBD1 matching over 8 bases. The CDR3 runs 15 residues. Trimming at V came to 0 bases and at J to 9 bases, leaving 4 bases not matched to a gene. The germline V gene has CDR1 MNHNY and CDR2 SVGAGI (reference sequence). CDR3 loop: CASSYSVRGPSPLHF. CDR3 sequence (DNA): TGTGCCAGCAGTTACTCGGTCAGGGGGCCTTCACCCCTCCACTTT.

This rearrangement joins TRBV5-1 to TRBJ1-1, with a possible D match to TRBD1 (5 bases). Germline-derived CDR1 and CDR2 are SGHRS and YFSETQ. The CDR3 consists of 17 residues. Trimming took 5 bases from V and 0 from J, leaving 20 bases between them. Here the CDR3 reads CASSTQPGEYMNTEAFF. In nucleotides, the CDR3 is TGCGCCAGCAGTACACAGCCGGGGGAATACATGAACACTGAAGCTTTCTTT.

The V gene is TRBV29-1, the J gene TRBJ1-1; D is unclear. In germline, CDR1 is SQVTM, CDR2 ANQGSEA. CDR3 length: 13 amino acids. The V gene lost 7 bases and the J gene lost 4 bases, with 16 bases spanning the gap. As DNA, the CDR3 is TGCAGCGCGAGGGCGCATGAGGGCACTGAAGCTTTCTTT. Protein: CSARAHEGTEAFF.

The chain carries TRBV14 and TRBJ1-4; D possibly corresponds to TRBD1 (5 bases). CDR3 size: 15 residues. Germline values: CDR1 SGHDN, CDR2 FVKESK. Trimming left V 1 base short and J 8 bases short, with 14 bases between. The DNA of the CDR3 is TGTGCCAGCAGCCAAGCGTGGGCAGGGCGCGAAAAACTGTTTTTT. Protein: CASSQAWAGREKLFF.

CDR3 loop: CASSQDRGPYGYTF. The CDR3 region has the DNA TGTGCCAGCAGTCAGGACAGGGGCCCCTATGGCTACACCTTC. The chain is built from TRBV6-5 and TRBJ1-2, with TRBD1 matching 9 bases. The CDR3 is 14 amino acids. V lost 5 bases, J lost 4 bases, and 5 bases stayed unmatched. CDR1 is MNHEY and CDR2 is SVGAGI in the germline V gene.

This clone is a singleton in its sample. The chain is built from TRBV5-4 and TRBJ2-3; D unresolved. The CDR3 is 13 residues long. Germline V gene data show CDR1 as SGHNT and CDR2 as YYREEE (reference sequence). V gave up 1 base and J gave up 6 bases, with 9 bases separating them. The CDR3 region is CASSLTGSDTQYF. The DNA for the CDR3 is TGTGCCAGCAGCTTGACTGGTTCGGATACGCAGTATTTT.

V and J are TRBV9 and TRBJ2-7, with D perhaps TRBD2 (5 bases). From germline, CDR1 is SGDLS and CDR2 YYNGEE. V was cut by 4 bases and J by 3 bases, with 14 bases left in between. The CDR3 is 14 amino acids. DNA of the CDR3: TGTGCCAGCAGCTCCAGAGGGCCGGGCTACGAGCAGTACTTC. This translates into CASSSRGPGYEQYF.

This clone was detected only once. The chain employs TRBV5-1 and TRBJ2-7, with D tentatively TRBD1 (6 bases). V dropped 4 bases and J dropped 2 bases, with 13 bases sitting between them. In germline, CDR1 is SGHRS, CDR2 YFSETQ. This CDR3 contains 14 residues. CDR3 protein: CASSISGTPYEQYF. The CDR3 DNA sequence: TGCGCCAGCAGCATCTCCGGGACACCCTACGAGCAGTACTTC. Looking up the rest from reference TRBV5-1 and TRBJ2-7 gives the full variable domain: KAGVTQTPRYLIKTRGQQVTLSCSPISGHRSVSWYQQTPGQGLQFLFEYFSETQRNKGNFPGRFSGRQFSNSRSEMNVSTLELGDSALYLCASSISGTPYEQYFGPGTRLTVT.

The chain recombines TRBV29-1 with TRBJ2-5; 7 nucleotides line up with TRBD1. The CDR3 runs 13 residues. From germline, CDR1 is SQVTM and CDR2 ANQGSEA. V was clipped by 6 bases and J by 4 bases; unmatched bases: 8. The CDR3 protein is CSVEQGPGETQYF. The CDR3 DNA is TGCAGCGTGGAACAGGGGCCGGGAGAGACCCAGTACTTC.

The chain recombines TRBV4-1 with TRBJ1-1, with 9 bases fitting TRBD1. The V segment lost 3 bases and the J segment 7 bases; nucleotides outside the gene matches: 6. The CDR3 is made up of 14 amino acids. CDR1 is MGHRA and CDR2 is YSYEKL in the germline V gene. CDR3 nucleotides: TGCGCCAGCAGCCATACAGGGGGCTTGGTTGAAGCTTTCTTT. Its protein product is CASSHTGGLVEAFF.

The V gene is TRBV28, the J gene TRBJ2-1, with 9 bases that match TRBD1. In germline, CDR1 is MDHEN, CDR2 SYDVKM. V lost 3 bases to trimming and J lost 4 bases; unmatched junction nucleotides: 4. The CDR3 runs 15 residues. CDR3 residues: CASSLTGTGYNEQFF. CDR3 in DNA: TGTGCCAGCAGTTTGACCGGGACAGGGTACAATGAGCAGTTCTTC. Supplemented by reference TRBV28 and TRBJ2-1, the full variable domain reads DVKVTQSSRYLVKRTGEKVFLECVQDMDHENMFWYRQDPGLGLRLIYFSYDVKMKEKGDIPEGYSVSREKKERFSLILESASTNQTSMYLCASSLTGTGYNEQFFGPGTRLTVL.

This chain links TRBV21-1 with TRBJ2-3; TRBD1, as called in the table, went unchecked against the DNA. TRBV21-1 is assigned pseudogene status. The CDR3 has 18 amino acids. The CDR3 spells CASRKKPQRQQSTDTQYF. In DNA, the CDR3 is TGTGCCAGCAGAAAAAAGCCGCAACGACAACAGAGCACAGATACGCAGTATTTT.

This rearrangement joins TRBV7-2 to TRBJ1-2; D unclear. Germline V gene lookup returns CDR1 SGHTA and CDR2 FQGNSA. With 2 bases removed from V and 0 bases from J, the gap between germline ends came to 7 bases. CDR3 size: 14 residues. CDR3 DNA sequence: TGTGCCAGCAGCTTATTCCCAGCTAACTATGGCTACACCTTC. As protein: CASSLFPANYGYTF. The full variable domain, rest sourced from reference TRBV7-2 and TRBJ1-2, is GAGVSQSPSNKVTEKGKDVELRCDPISGHTALYWYRQSLGQGLEFLIYFQGNSAPDKSGLPSDRFSAERTGGSVSTLTIQRTQQEDSAVYLCASSLFPANYGYTFGSGTRLTVV.

V usage is TRBV3-1 (or the pseudogene TRBV3-2) and J usage is TRBJ1-3, with D hard to call. Germline loops: CDR1 LGHDT, CDR2 YNNKEL (reference sequence). The V end was cut by 1 base, the J end by 4 bases, with 8 bases between. The CDR3 length is 14 residues. The CDR3 DNA is TGTGCCAGCAGCCAAGTTGTATCCGGAAACACCATATATTTT. It encodes CASSQVVSGNTIYF.

Regarding this clone: The junction departs from the called germline gene at one end, perhaps through a read error. This chain uses TRBV7-8 with TRBJ2-2, with D tentatively TRBD1 (6 bases). The CDR3 sequence is 17 residues long. Germline V gene data show CDR1 as SGHVS and CDR2 as FQNEAQ. CDR3 nucleotides: TGTGCCAGCACCTTAATTGGACAGCTCGCGAACACCGGGGAGCTGTTTTTT. Translated: CASTLIGQLANTGELFF. Complete variable domain (other parts from reference TRBV7-8 and TRBJ2-2): GAGVSQSPRYKVAKRGQDVALRCDPISGHVSLFWYQQALGQGPEFLTYFQNEAQLDKSGLPSDRFFAERPEGSVSTLKIQRTQQEDSAVYLCASTLIGQLANTGELFFGEGSRLTVL.

J is TRBJ1-2 and V is TRBV5-6, with TRBD1 identical over 8 bases. Germline CDR1 reads SGHDT; CDR2 reads YYEEEE. This CDR3 has 16 amino acids. J gave up 4 bases and V 4 bases, and 12 bases lay outside the gene matches. The CDR3 spells CASSPVGGTGTYGYTF. The CDR3 bases are TGTGCCAGCAGCCCGGTGGGCGGGACAGGAACCTATGGCTACACCTTC.

This chain uses TRBV4-1 with TRBJ2-3; 10 bases line up with TRBD2. Per the germline V gene, CDR1 is MGHRA and CDR2 is YSYEKL. V lost 0 bases to trimming and J lost 3 bases; unmatched junction nucleotides: 12. This CDR3 region has 19 residues. This CDR3 is CASSQDLASGREGTDTQYF. The DNA of the CDR3 is TGCGCCAGCAGCCAAGATTTGGCTAGCGGGAGAGAGGGAACAGATACGCAGTATTTT.